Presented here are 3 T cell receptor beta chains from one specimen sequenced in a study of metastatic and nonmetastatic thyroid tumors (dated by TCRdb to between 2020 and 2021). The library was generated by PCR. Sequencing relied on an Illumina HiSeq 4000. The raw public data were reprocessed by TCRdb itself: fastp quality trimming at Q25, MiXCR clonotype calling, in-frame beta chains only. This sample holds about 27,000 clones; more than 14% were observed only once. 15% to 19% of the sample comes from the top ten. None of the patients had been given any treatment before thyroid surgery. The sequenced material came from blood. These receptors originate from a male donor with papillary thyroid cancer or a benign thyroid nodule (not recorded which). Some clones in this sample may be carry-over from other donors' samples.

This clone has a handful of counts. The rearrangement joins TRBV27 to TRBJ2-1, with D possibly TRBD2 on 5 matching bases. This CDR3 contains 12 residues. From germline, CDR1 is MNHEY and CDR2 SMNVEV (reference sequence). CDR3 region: CSSRGVGDEQFF. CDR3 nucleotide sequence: TGTTCCTCCCGTGGGGTCGGGGATGAGCAGTTCTTC.

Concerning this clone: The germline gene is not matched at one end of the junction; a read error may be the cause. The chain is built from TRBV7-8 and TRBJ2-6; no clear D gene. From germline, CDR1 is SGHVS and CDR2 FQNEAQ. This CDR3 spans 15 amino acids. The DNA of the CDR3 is TGTGCCAGCAACCTCTTGCGATCTGAGGCCAACGTCCTGACTTTC. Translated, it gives CASNLLRSEANVLTF. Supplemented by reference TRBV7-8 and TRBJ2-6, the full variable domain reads GAGVSQSPRYKVAKRGQDVALRCDPISGHVSLFWYQQALGQGPEFLTYFQNEAQLDKSGLPSDRFFAERPEGSVSTLKIQRTQQEDSAVYLCASNLLRSEANVLTFGAGSRLTVL.

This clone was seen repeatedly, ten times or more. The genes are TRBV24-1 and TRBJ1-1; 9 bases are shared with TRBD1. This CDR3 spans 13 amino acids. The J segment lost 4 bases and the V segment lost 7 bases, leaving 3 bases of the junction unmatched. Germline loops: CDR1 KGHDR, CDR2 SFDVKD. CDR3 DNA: TGTGCCACCAGACAGGGGGCGGGCACTGAAGCTTTCTTT. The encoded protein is CATRQGAGTEAFF.